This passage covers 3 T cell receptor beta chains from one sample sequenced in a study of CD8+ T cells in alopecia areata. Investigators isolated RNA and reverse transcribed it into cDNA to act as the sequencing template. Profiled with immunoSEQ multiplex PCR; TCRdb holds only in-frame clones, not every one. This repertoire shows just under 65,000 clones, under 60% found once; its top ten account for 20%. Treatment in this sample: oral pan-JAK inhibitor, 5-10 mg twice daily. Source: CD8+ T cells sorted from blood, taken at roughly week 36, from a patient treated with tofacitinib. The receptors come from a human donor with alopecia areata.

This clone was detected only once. As DNA, the CDR3 is TGTGCCAGCAGCACCACTAGCGGGAGACGTAATGAGCAGTTCTTC. It yields the protein CASSTTSGRRNEQFF. The genes are TRBV5-5 and TRBJ2-1, with 11 bases identical to TRBD2. V shed 4 bases, J shed 7 bases, and the junction held 7 bases outside the gene matches. The CDR3 length is 15 residues. Germline V gene sequence: CDR1 SGHKS, CDR2 YYEKEE (reference sequence).

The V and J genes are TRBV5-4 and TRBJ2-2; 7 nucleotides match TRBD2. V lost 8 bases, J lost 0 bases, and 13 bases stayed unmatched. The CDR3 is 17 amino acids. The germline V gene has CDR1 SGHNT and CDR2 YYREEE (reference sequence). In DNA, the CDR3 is TGTGCCAGTACCGGGGAACGGGAGGTGCCGAACACCGGGGAGCTGTTTTTT. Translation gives CASTGEREVPNTGELFF.

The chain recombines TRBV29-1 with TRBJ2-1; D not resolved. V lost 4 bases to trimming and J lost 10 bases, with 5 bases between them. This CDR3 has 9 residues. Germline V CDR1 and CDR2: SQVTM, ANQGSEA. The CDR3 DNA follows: TGCAGCGTTGGAAGGGAGCAGTTCTTC. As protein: CSVGREQFF.